These T cell receptor beta chains were read from a single sample in a study of beta chain features in type 1 diabetes. Clones were sequenced by immunoSEQ multiplex PCR, and TCRdb holds only the in-frame ones, with some missing. This repertoire shows 150,000 to 190,000 clones, about 8.5% found once; its top ten account for 0.55% to 0.75%. The sample comprised central memory CD4+ T cells from blood. These receptors all come from a man aged 18 to 29 in good health. Both conserved end residues are part of each CDR3. D genes are given only for firm matches. Not all rows give a size; the values are once, few, many and, for expanded clones, a class.

v_call: TRBV9; clone_size: .; cdr3_length: 13; d_call: .; j_call: TRBJ2-3; cdr3_aa: CASSVGGPDTQYF; cdr3_nt: TGTGCCAGCAGCGTAGGGGGGCCAGATACGCAGTATTTT
v_call: TRBV21-1; clone_size: few; cdr3_length: 16; d_call: .; j_call: TRBJ2-5; cdr3_aa: CASSKPPRGAGETQYF; cdr3_nt: TGTGCCAGCAGCAAACCCCCCAGGGGGGCCGGGGAGACCCAGTACTTC
v_call: TRBV2; clone_size: many; cdr3_length: 12; d_call: .; j_call: TRBJ1-1; cdr3_aa: CASTRQSREAFF; cdr3_nt: TGTGCCAGCACTCGACAGAGTCGAGAAGCTTTCTTT
v_call: TRBV7-8; clone_size: .; cdr3_length: 12; d_call: .; j_call: TRBJ2-7; cdr3_aa: CASSPGAYEQYF; cdr3_nt: TGTGCCAGCAGCCCCGGGGCCTACGAGCAGTACTTC
v_call: TRBV5-4; clone_size: .; cdr3_length: 14; d_call: .; j_call: TRBJ2-2; cdr3_aa: CASSLRDTTGELFF; cdr3_nt: TGTGCCAGCAGCTTACGGGACACCACCGGGGAGCTGTTTTTT
v_call: TRBV11-2; clone_size: .; cdr3_length: 16; d_call: TRBD2; j_call: TRBJ2-1; cdr3_aa: CASSPGLAGLFREQFF; cdr3_nt: TGTGCCAGCAGCCCCGGACTAGCGGGCCTCTTCCGAGAGCAGTTCTTC
v_call: TRBV5-1; clone_size: few; cdr3_length: 16; d_call: TRBD2; j_call: TRBJ2-5; cdr3_aa: CASSLVSGSVQETQYF; cdr3_nt: TGCGCCAGCAGCTTGGTAAGCGGGAGCGTTCAAGAGACCCAGTACTTC
v_call: TRBV19; clone_size: few; cdr3_length: 13; d_call: .; j_call: TRBJ2-5; cdr3_aa: CASTAGPGETQYF; cdr3_nt: TGTGCCAGTACGGCAGGTCCGGGGGAGACCCAGTACTTC
v_call: TRBV28; clone_size: many; cdr3_length: 13; d_call: TRBD2; j_call: TRBJ2-1; cdr3_aa: CASMGGSYNEQFF; cdr3_nt: TGTGCCAGTATGGGAGGGTCGTACAATGAGCAGTTCTTC
v_call: TRBV5-4; clone_size: few; cdr3_length: 14; d_call: .; j_call: TRBJ2-1; cdr3_aa: CASSLEQAYLEQFF; cdr3_nt: TGTGCCAGCAGCTTGGAACAGGCTTATTTGGAGCAGTTCTTC
v_call: TRBV27; clone_size: few; cdr3_length: 18; d_call: TRBD2; j_call: TRBJ2-1; cdr3_aa: CASSLLGGGLAGENEQFF; cdr3_nt: TGTGCCAGCAGTTTATTGGGGGGGGGACTAGCGGGAGAGAATGAGCAGTTCTTC
v_call: TRBV28; clone_size: .; cdr3_length: 11; d_call: .; j_call: TRBJ2-7; cdr3_aa: CASRQATGQYF; cdr3_nt: TGTGCCAGCAGGCAAGCCACCGGGCAGTACTTC
v_call: TRBV5-1; clone_size: .; cdr3_length: 16; d_call: TRBD1; j_call: TRBJ2-1; cdr3_aa: CASSPRTGRSYNEQFF; cdr3_nt: TGCGCCAGCAGCCCGCGGACAGGGCGCTCCTACAATGAGCAGTTCTTC
v_call: TRBV18; clone_size: .; cdr3_length: 14; d_call: TRBD1; j_call: TRBJ2-1; cdr3_aa: CASSLGQGASEQFF; cdr3_nt: TGTGCCAGCTCACTGGGACAGGGGGCCAGTGAGCAGTTCTTC
v_call: TRBV7-2; clone_size: many; cdr3_length: 16; d_call: TRBD2; j_call: TRBJ2-7; cdr3_aa: CASSRDLAGGFDEQYF; cdr3_nt: TGTGCCAGCAGCCGAGACCTAGCGGGGGGATTCGACGAGCAGTACTTC
v_call: TRBV7-2; clone_size: .; cdr3_length: 12; d_call: .; j_call: TRBJ2-5; cdr3_aa: CASSLDRETQYF; cdr3_nt: TGTGCCAGCAGCTTGGACAGAGAGACCCAGTACTTC
v_call: TRBV4-3; clone_size: many; cdr3_length: 17; d_call: .; j_call: TRBJ1-2; cdr3_aa: CASSLGLIRGANYGYTF; cdr3_nt: TGCGCCAGCAGCTTGGGCCTTATCCGGGGGGCAAACTATGGCTACACCTTC
v_call: TRBV9; clone_size: few; cdr3_length: 15; d_call: TRBD2; j_call: TRBJ2-7; cdr3_aa: CASSELAGPSYEQYF; cdr3_nt: TGTGCCAGCAGCGAACTAGCGGGCCCCTCCTACGAGCAGTACTTC
v_call: TRBV29-1; clone_size: few; cdr3_length: 14; d_call: .; j_call: TRBJ2-1; cdr3_aa: CSAARGRADGEQFF; cdr3_nt: TGCAGCGCCGCAAGGGGGAGGGCCGACGGTGAGCAGTTCTTC
v_call: TRBV30; clone_size: .; cdr3_length: 15; d_call: .; j_call: TRBJ2-2; cdr3_aa: CAWRAGLGNTGELFF; cdr3_nt: TGTGCCTGGAGGGCAGGTTTGGGGAACACCGGGGAGCTGTTTTTT
v_call: TRBV7-2; clone_size: few; cdr3_length: 17; d_call: TRBD2; j_call: TRBJ2-5; cdr3_aa: CASSLSVGGGGPETQYF; cdr3_nt: TGTGCCAGCAGCTTGAGCGTCGGGGGCGGGGGGCCAGAGACCCAGTACTTC
v_call: TRBV30; clone_size: few; cdr3_length: 11; d_call: .; j_call: TRBJ1-2; cdr3_aa: CAWTPGLGYTF; cdr3_nt: TGTGCCTGGACCCCCGGTTTAGGCTACACCTTC
v_call: TRBV10-3; clone_size: .; cdr3_length: 14; d_call: .; j_call: TRBJ2-6; cdr3_aa: CATTLGGLANVLTF; cdr3_nt: TGTGCCACAACCTTGGGGGGGCTGGCCAACGTCCTGACTTTC
v_call: TRBV7-9; clone_size: few; cdr3_length: 15; d_call: .; j_call: TRBJ1-4; cdr3_aa: CASSPVGGYGEKLFF; cdr3_nt: TGTGCCAGCAGCCCCGTTGGAGGGTACGGTGAAAAACTGTTTTTT
v_call: TRBV5-1; clone_size: .; cdr3_length: 14; d_call: TRBD2; j_call: TRBJ2-2; cdr3_aa: CASSLAGGAGELFF; cdr3_nt: TGCGCCAGCAGCTTGGCCGGGGGGGCCGGGGAGCTGTTTTTT
v_call: TRBV2; clone_size: many; cdr3_length: 14; d_call: .; j_call: TRBJ2-7; cdr3_aa: CASTPRGSSYEQYF; cdr3_nt: TGTGCCAGCACGCCAAGGGGTAGCTCCTACGAGCAGTACTTC
v_call: TRBV5-5; clone_size: .; cdr3_length: 15; d_call: TRBD1; j_call: TRBJ2-7; cdr3_aa: CASSFPPGQGFEQYF; cdr3_nt: TGTGCCAGCAGCTTCCCCCCGGGACAGGGTTTCGAGCAGTACTTC
v_call: TRBV6-5; clone_size: few; cdr3_length: 15; d_call: TRBD2; j_call: TRBJ2-3; cdr3_aa: CASSSRLAGQDTQYF; cdr3_nt: TGTGCCAGCAGTTCCCGACTAGCGGGACAAGATACGCAGTATTTT
v_call: TRBV29-1; clone_size: .; cdr3_length: 12; d_call: TRBD1; j_call: TRBJ1-2; cdr3_aa: CSVGDRADGYTF; cdr3_nt: TGCAGCGTTGGGGACAGGGCCGATGGCTACACCTTC
v_call: TRBV6-5; clone_size: few; cdr3_length: 14; d_call: TRBD1; j_call: TRBJ1-1; cdr3_aa: CASSYPGGSSEAFF; cdr3_nt: TGTGCCAGCAGTTACCCAGGGGGCTCGTCAGAAGCTTTCTTT
v_call: TRBV11-2; clone_size: .; cdr3_length: 14; d_call: TRBD1; j_call: TRBJ1-2; cdr3_aa: CASSLDRTGSGYTF; cdr3_nt: TGTGCCAGCAGCTTAGACAGGACAGGGTCTGGCTACACCTTC
v_call: TRBV5-4; clone_size: .; cdr3_length: 14; d_call: .; j_call: TRBJ2-2; cdr3_aa: CASSLPLDTGELFF; cdr3_nt: TGTGCCAGCAGCTTGCCACTAGACACCGGGGAGCTGTTTTTT
v_call: TRBV6-6; clone_size: few; cdr3_length: 16; d_call: TRBD2; j_call: TRBJ2-3; cdr3_aa: CASRPVAGGPTDTQYF; cdr3_nt: TGTGCCAGCAGACCCGTAGCGGGAGGGCCCACAGATACGCAGTATTTT
v_call: TRBV5-4; clone_size: .; cdr3_length: 12; d_call: TRBD2; j_call: TRBJ2-7; cdr3_aa: CAAGTSVYEQYF; cdr3_nt: TGTGCCGCAGGGACTAGCGTCTACGAGCAGTACTTC
v_call: TRBV11-3; clone_size: few; cdr3_length: 14; d_call: TRBD2; j_call: TRBJ2-5; cdr3_aa: CASSLNGLAETQYF; cdr3_nt: TGTGCCAGCAGCTTAAACGGACTAGCAGAGACCCAGTACTTC
v_call: TRBV14; clone_size: few; cdr3_length: 13; d_call: .; j_call: TRBJ1-5; cdr3_aa: CASSQGDYQPQHF; cdr3_nt: TGTGCCAGCAGCCAAGGGGACTATCAGCCCCAGCATTTT
v_call: TRBV5-1; clone_size: few; cdr3_length: 16; d_call: .; j_call: TRBJ2-7; cdr3_aa: CASSLAGITGGREQYF; cdr3_nt: TGCGCCAGCAGCTTGGCCGGTATTACGGGTGGAAGAGAGCAGTACTTC
v_call: TRBV28; clone_size: many; cdr3_length: 11; d_call: .; j_call: TRBJ2-7; cdr3_aa: CASSNAAQQYF; cdr3_nt: TGTGCCAGCAGTAACGCCGCGCAGCAGTACTTC
v_call: TRBV7-6; clone_size: once; cdr3_length: 16; d_call: .; j_call: TRBJ2-7; cdr3_aa: CASSPLRGRSSYEQYF; cdr3_nt: TGTGCCAGCAGCCCCCTCAGGGGTCGGAGCTCCTACGAGCAGTACTTC
v_call: TRBV6-1; clone_size: few; cdr3_length: 17; d_call: TRBD2; j_call: TRBJ2-6; cdr3_aa: CASSVAGGPSGANVLTF; cdr3_nt: TGTGCCAGCAGTGTAGCGGGAGGGCCCTCTGGGGCCAACGTCCTGACTTTC
v_call: TRBV7-2; clone_size: .; cdr3_length: 15; d_call: .; j_call: TRBJ2-7; cdr3_aa: CASSLGLRSGSEQYF; cdr3_nt: TGTGCCAGCAGCTTAGGTCTCCGTTCCGGGTCAGAGCAGTACTTC
v_call: TRBV28; clone_size: .; cdr3_length: 20; d_call: TRBD1; j_call: TRBJ2-2; cdr3_aa: CASRKFLAGTGVRDTGELFF; cdr3_nt: TGTGCCAGCAGAAAATTCTTGGCCGGGACAGGGGTTCGGGACACCGGGGAGCTGTTTTTT
v_call: TRBV7-3; clone_size: many; cdr3_length: 10; d_call: .; j_call: TRBJ2-7; cdr3_aa: CASSLYEQYF; cdr3_nt: TGTGCCAGCAGCCTCTACGAGCAGTACTTC
v_call: TRBV7-8; clone_size: .; cdr3_length: 15; d_call: TRBD1; j_call: TRBJ1-2; cdr3_aa: CASSLGFYRGDGYTF; cdr3_nt: TGTGCCAGCAGCTTAGGGTTTTACAGGGGAGATGGCTACACCTTC
v_call: TRBV28; clone_size: few; cdr3_length: 16; d_call: .; j_call: TRBJ2-3; cdr3_aa: CASREGLSLGTDTQYF; cdr3_nt: TGTGCCAGCAGGGAAGGACTTTCCCTAGGCACAGATACGCAGTATTTT
v_call: TRBV2; clone_size: .; cdr3_length: 14; d_call: .; j_call: TRBJ2-7; cdr3_aa: CASSAYGTSYEQYF; cdr3_nt: TGTGCCAGCAGTGCTTACGGTACCTCCTACGAGCAGTACTTC
v_call: TRBV5-8; clone_size: .; cdr3_length: 15; d_call: .; j_call: TRBJ1-2; cdr3_aa: CASSLGAGANYGYTF; cdr3_nt: TGTGCCAGCAGCTTGGGTGCAGGGGCCAACTATGGCTACACCTTC
v_call: TRBV29-1; clone_size: few; cdr3_length: 17; d_call: .; j_call: TRBJ1-6; cdr3_aa: CSLPIGTRSSYNSPLHF; cdr3_nt: TGCAGCTTGCCGATAGGGACTCGGAGCTCCTATAATTCACCCCTCCACTTT
v_call: TRBV14; clone_size: few; cdr3_length: 14; d_call: TRBD1; j_call: TRBJ1-2; cdr3_aa: CATPTVTGGYGYTF; cdr3_nt: TGTGCCACCCCAACCGTAACAGGGGGCTATGGCTACACCTTC
v_call: TRBV30; clone_size: .; cdr3_length: 12; d_call: TRBD1; j_call: TRBJ2-7; cdr3_aa: CAWNRGPDEQYF; cdr3_nt: TGTGCCTGGAACAGGGGGCCCGATGAGCAGTACTTC
v_call: TRBV28; clone_size: once; cdr3_length: 12; d_call: .; j_call: TRBJ1-4; cdr3_aa: CASSAGWSELFF; cdr3_nt: TGTGCCAGCAGCGCAGGGTGGTCTGAACTGTTTTTT